Each of the 6 T cell receptor beta chains below was sequenced from the same sample in a study of blood T cells in healthy people across ages. Together with a sample-barcoded 5' primer, a J-beta primer mix was included in a second PCR lasting roughly 7 to 11 cycles. TCRdb fed the 5' RACE reads into MiXCR, producing one record per CDR3 protein. This sample yields 700,000 to 900,000 distinct CDR3 sequences, of which 53% are seen a single time; 41% belongs to the top ten. The specimen was blood. The receptor set was obtained from a man of 80 years or more in good health.

The V gene is TRBV2, the J gene TRBJ1-3, with a possible D match to TRBD1 (5 bases). This CDR3 is 14 amino acids long. The V end lost 6 bases, the J end lost 2 bases, and 11 bases lay between the germline ends. CDR1 SNHLY and CDR2 FYNNEI come from the germline V gene. CDR3: CASSDGGTGNTIYF. CDR3 coding DNA: TGTGCCAGCAGCGACGGGGGGACTGGAAACACCATATATTTT.

The chain uses TRBV5-1 and TRBJ2-4; no clear D gene. TRBJ2-7 matches the DNA end more closely, so the J call is doubtful. Germline V gives CDR1 SGHRS, CDR2 YFSETQ. The CDR3 totals 14 residues. The CDR3 here is CASSLVRPTYEQYF. Written as DNA, the CDR3 is TGCGCCAGCAGCTTGGTTCGACCGACCTACGAGCAGTACTTC.

V usage is TRBV7-9 and J usage is TRBJ2-7, with D tentatively TRBD1 or TRBD2 (5 bases each). Germline values: CDR1 SEHNR, CDR2 FQNEAQ (reference sequence). V was trimmed by 8 bases and J by 0 bases, leaving 11 bases between them. CDR3 length: 13 amino acids. CDR3 nucleotide sequence: TGTGCCAGCCGGGGCAGGTCCTCCTACGAGCAGTACTTC. This gives the protein CASRGRSSYEQYF.

V is TRBV3-1 and J is TRBJ1-4; a weak D match, TRBD1 (5 bases). The CDR3 length is 14 residues. Germline values: CDR1 LGHDT, CDR2 YNNKEL (reference sequence). Trimming left V 2 bases short and J 10 bases short, with 14 bases between. The CDR3 DNA follows: TGTGCCAGCAGCCAACCCGGGACGGGAGGAAAACTGTTTTTT. Amino acids: CASSQPGTGGKLFF.

This clonotype has a single count. This chain connects TRBV28 to TRBJ1-2; the match to TRBD1 covers 9 bases. Germline-derived CDR1 and CDR2 are MDHEN and SYDVKM. Trimming cost V 5 bases and J 4 bases; bases outside gene matches: 8. The CDR3 sequence is 15 residues long. As DNA, the CDR3 is TGTGCCAGCAGTACGGGGACAGGGCCCTCCTATGGCTACACCTTC. Translation: CASSTGTGPSYGYTF.

V is TRBV7-9 and J is TRBJ2-5; tentative D call: TRBD2 (5 bases). The CDR3 sequence is 13 residues long. Germline V gives CDR1 SEHNR, CDR2 FQNEAQ (reference sequence). V was trimmed by 7 bases and J by 5 bases, leaving 14 bases between them. In nucleotides, the CDR3 is TGTGCCAGCATCCCGGACGGCGGGGAGACCCAGTACTTC. It encodes CASIPDGGETQYF.